This TCR beta chain was identified during a study of CD8 T cells in Susac syndrome. Overall study context: Patients with Susac syndrome were therapy-naive, taking corticosteroids, with some also receiving intravenous immunoglobulin, or taking intravenous immunoglobulin alone at the time their blood was drawn. Overall study results and limits: The CD4+ T cell repertoires that were profiled in Susac syndrome showed no clonal expansion.

The diagnostic criteria for definite or probable disease, as recently defined, were met by the patients with Susac syndrome. The authors negatively isolated CD8+ and CD4+ T cells and FACS-enriched TEMRA cells. The authors reverse transcribed roughly 0.5 to 1 ug RNA with random hexamers. TCRdb reprocessed the immunoSEQ multiplex PCR reads with MiXCR, giving one entry per CDR3 protein. The sample has over 120,000 distinct CDR3 sequences, roughly 94% seen once. Regarding this clonotype: The antigen remains undetermined.

The CDR3 contains 15 residues. V shed 6 bases and J 4 bases; nucleotides not matched to a gene: 8. Germline lookup yields CDR1 SGHTA and CDR2 FQGNSA. The rearrangement joins TRBV7-2 to TRBJ2-3; 9 positions agree with TRBD2. The TCR sequence derives from a human donor with Susac syndrome. The material sequenced was CD4+ T cells from PBMCs. CDR3 in amino acids: CASRPPGLASDTQYF. CDR3 bases: TGTGCCAGCAGACCTCCGGGACTAGCCTCAGATACGCAGTATTTT.